The clone carrying this TCR beta chain was seen repeatedly, ten times or more. The antigen is unknown. Diagnosis of hyperthyroidism was new in patients aged 18 to 65, and its duration was under 2 months. Sampled blood dates from first hyperthyroidism diagnosis, and it precedes any ophthalmopathy symptoms. RNA transcripts provided the source from which TCR beta CDR3 regions were amplified. Primed by the HTBI set, a first-round RT-PCR was run on the TCR CDR3. TCRdb re-called the multiplex PCR reads through MiXCR, storing one row per CDR3 protein. Counted here are some 600,000 distinct CDR3 sequences, approximately 15% occurring once; the ten biggest clones make up more than 5%. The CDR3 totals 13 residues. Trimming pared 0 bases from V and 3 bases from J, leaving 4 bases between. The germline gives CDR1 KGHDR, CDR2 SFDVKD. These data come from a study of T cells in Graves' hyperthyroidism and ophthalmopathy. Background on the study: Peripheral blood was drawn at first diagnosis, prior to all treatment.

Notes on the study in general: Blood also held most thyroid clonotypes expanded beyond 0.001.

The TCR sequence derives from a woman in her thirties with Graves' hyperthyroidism that later progressed to Graves' ophthalmopathy. The chain has TRBV24-1 and TRBJ1-1; D gene unclear. The specimen sequenced was blood. CDR3 sequence (DNA): TGTGCCACCAGTGATTTGTTCGACACTGAAGCTTTCTTT. Translated, it gives CATSDLFDTEAFF.